The sequence of this T cell receptor (beta chain) was determined in a study of T cells expressing NK-cell markers. Study summary: All TCR beta repertoires analysed originated from sorted CD3+CD56+NKG2C+, CD3+CD56+NKG2C- and CD3+CD56-NKG2C+ T cells.

A word on this clonotype: What it binds is unknown.

Study observations and caveats: Five or six donors carried dominant NKG2C+ clonotypes that made up roughly 1.0-7.0% of their CD8+ T cells. It was still unclear whether expanded NKG2C+ T cell clones were HCMV specific.

In germline, CDR1 is LGHNA, CDR2 YNFKEQ. This CDR3 has 15 residues. Beta-chain TCR cDNA was generated via 5'RACE template switching with UMIs. TCRdb re-called the 5' RACE reads and catalogs CDR3 proteins one per entry, DNA excluded. This table holds approximately 170,000 distinct CDR3 sequences. The V and J genes are TRBV4-2 and TRBJ2-6. This TCR was recovered from a man aged 18 to 70 in good health. Sequencing was carried out using blood T cells: a sorted CD56 or NKG2C T cell subset, CD4+ or CD8+ T cells, or bulk PBMC T cells (not recorded which). The CDR3 reads CASSQGFTGANVLTF.